The 16 T cell receptor beta chains given below trace back to one sample, sequenced in a study of monozygotic twins with cystic fibrosis. The protocol was immunoSEQ multiplex PCR, while the TCRdb copy is restricted to in-frame clones and leaves out a portion. The sample has 13,000 to 15,000 clones; 80% to 90% are singletons. Sequencing input: blood. All receptors derive from a boy aged 5-17 years with cystic fibrosis.

The chain combines TRBV7-9 with TRBJ2-1, with 10 bases fitting TRBD2. Trimming cost V 5 bases and J 3 bases; bases outside gene matches: 7. The germline CDR1 and CDR2 sequences are SEHNR and FQNEAQ (reference sequence). The CDR3 contains 16 residues. Here the CDR3 DNA reads TGTGCCAGCAGCCACGGACTAGCGGTGATCTACAATGAGCAGTTCTTC. The encoded protein is CASSHGLAVIYNEQFF.

The genes are TRBV6-1 and TRBJ2-5; 9 bases align to TRBD2. The CDR3 spans 16 residues. Germline CDR1 is MNHNS and CDR2 is SASEGT. J was trimmed by 5 bases and V by 2 bases; bases with no gene match: 9. The CDR3 region is CASSELASGARETQYF. Here the CDR3 DNA reads TGTGCCAGCAGTGAACTGGCTAGCGGGGCGAGGGAGACCCAGTACTTC.

CDR3 loop: CASSTGALYGYTF. The CDR3 DNA is TGTGCCAGCAGTACAGGGGCCCTATATGGCTACACCTTC. This sequence joins TRBV9 and TRBJ1-2, with 7 bases matching TRBD1. The CDR3 runs 13 residues. Germline CDR1 reads SGDLS; CDR2 reads YYNGEE. The V segment lost 5 bases and the J segment 5 bases; nucleotides outside the gene matches: 6.

The chain is built from TRBV6-5 and TRBJ2-3; D remains unclear. Per the germline V gene, CDR1 is MNHEY and CDR2 is SVGAGI. V was trimmed by 6 bases and J by 4 bases, leaving 11 bases between them. This CDR3 is 13 amino acids long. DNA of the CDR3: TGTGCCAGCAGACAGCCTCCGTCAGATACGCAGTATTTT. Its translation is CASRQPPSDTQYF.

This chain joins TRBV10-1 and TRBJ1-1, with TRBD1 as a possible D gene (5 bases). Germline CDR1 reads WNHNN; CDR2 reads SYGVQD (reference sequence). CDR3 size: 13 residues. V was cut by 2 bases and J by 5 bases, with 9 bases left in between. In DNA form, the CDR3 reads TGCGCCAGCAGTGAGCAGGGCGGGACTGAAGCTTTCTTT. Protein sequence: CASSEQGGTEAFF.

V is TRBV7-6 and J is TRBJ1-2; D is ambiguous. The CDR3 is 16 amino acids. The V end was cut by 5 bases, the J end by 0 bases, with 16 bases between. CDR1 and CDR2 (germline): SGHVS, FNYEAQ. In nucleotides, the CDR3 is TGTGCCAGCAGCGAGGACCCCCTGGGAGCTAACTATGGCTACACCTTC. This sequence encodes CASSEDPLGANYGYTF.

This clone came up a few times. V gene TRBV5-4 combines with J gene TRBJ1-1; no reliable D call. This CDR3 has 13 amino acids. CDR1 and CDR2 (germline): SGHNT, YYREEE (reference sequence). The ends were cut back, 0 bases at V and 10 bases at J, with 13 bases in the middle. CDR3 nucleotides: TGTGCCAGCAGCTTGGCTGAGGGAATGGCAGCTTTCTTT. Protein product: CASSLAEGMAAFF.

This clone has just one count. The chain couples TRBV30 to TRBJ1-4; 8 nucleotides align to TRBD1. The CDR3 is 13 amino acids. Losses at the gene ends were 6 bases for V and 7 bases for J; bases not matched to a gene: 7. Per germline, CDR1 GTSNPN and CDR2 SVGIG (reference sequence). CDR3 nucleotide sequence: TGTGCCTGTAGGACAGGGTCGGCTGAAAAACTGTTTTTT. Protein sequence: CACRTGSAEKLFF.

V is TRBV10-2 and J is TRBJ1-2; 9 nucleotides line up with TRBD1. In germline, CDR1 is WSHSY, CDR2 SAAADI. There are 12 residues in the CDR3. V shed 6 bases and J 7 bases; nucleotides not matched to a gene: 3. The DNA of the CDR3 is TGCGCCAGCAGGCCGGGACAGGGTGGCTACACCTTC. It specifies CASRPGQGGYTF.

The rearrangement links TRBV7-9 to TRBJ2-1; D perhaps matches TRBD2 (6 bases). V lost 11 bases, J lost 4 bases, and 15 bases lay in between. The CDR3 spans 13 residues. Germline CDR1 SEHNR, CDR2 FQNEAQ (reference sequence). The DNA of the CDR3 is TGTGCCGTACAAATAGCGGAGTACAATGAGCAGTTCTTC. Translated, it gives CAVQIAEYNEQFF.

This clone was seen a few times. V is TRBV29-1 and J is TRBJ1-2; D may be TRBD1 (5 bases). From germline, CDR1 is SQVTM and CDR2 ANQGSEA. The CDR3 totals 9 residues. The V and J ends lost 6 bases and 6 bases respectively, with 5 bases between them. As DNA, the CDR3 is TGCAGCGTGGGGGATGGCTACACCTTC. This encodes CSVGDGYTF.

The chain couples TRBV14 to TRBJ2-2; D unresolved. This CDR3 is built from 18 residues. V gave up 0 bases and J gave up 1 base, with 15 bases separating them. Germline V gives CDR1 SGHDN, CDR2 FVKESK. CDR3 amino acids: CASSQEVPLAWNTGELFF. The CDR3 DNA sequence: TGTGCCAGCAGCCAAGAAGTTCCCCTTGCGTGGAACACCGGGGAGCTGTTTTTT.

The chain is built from TRBV18 and TRBJ1-5; D perhaps matches TRBD1 (5 bases). Germline V gene lookup returns CDR1 KGHSH and CDR2 LQKENI. CDR3 length: 15 amino acids. The V gene lost 6 bases and the J gene lost 4 bases, with 16 bases spanning the gap. The CDR3 coding sequence is TGTGCCAGCTCCCATAACCCTGGGGGAAATCAGCCCCAGCATTTT. Translated, it gives CASSHNPGGNQPQHF.

DNA for the CDR3: TGTGCCAGCAGCCGGACAGAAAGGGTCTCGGGCTACACCTTC. Translated: CASSRTERVSGYTF. V usage is TRBV9 and J usage is TRBJ1-2, with D tentatively TRBD1 (6 bases). There are 14 residues in the CDR3. Looked up from germline, CDR1 is SGDLS and CDR2 is YYNGEE. V was shortened by 4 bases and J by 8 bases, with 18 bases between the two germline ends.

This clone was observed a few times. The rearrangement links TRBV9 to TRBJ1-1; no definite D call. Deletions cut 0 bases from V and 4 bases from J, with 10 bases between. This CDR3 contains 14 residues. Germline V gene lookup returns CDR1 SGDLS and CDR2 YYNGEE. CDR3 DNA: TGTGCCAGCAGCGTAGGTCGAGGGCCCACTGAAGCTTTCTTT. Its protein is CASSVGRGPTEAFF. Filled out from reference TRBV9 and TRBJ1-1, the complete variable domain reads DSGVTQTPKHLITATGQRVTLRCSPRSGDLSVYWYQQSLDQGLQFLIQYYNGEERAKGNILERFSAQQFPDLHSELNLSSLELGDSALYFCASSVGRGPTEAFFGQGTRLTVV.

This clone has just a few counts. The chain is built from TRBV6-1 and TRBJ1-5, with a tentative D call TRBD1 (5 bases). This CDR3 contains 13 residues. Germline V gene sequence: CDR1 MNHNS, CDR2 SASEGT. The V end was cut by 0 bases, the J end by 6 bases, with 6 bases between. The CDR3 loop reads CASSEAQGQPQHF. The CDR3 coding sequence is TGTGCCAGCAGTGAAGCCCAGGGTCAGCCCCAGCATTTT.